The source of this TCR beta chain is a study of blood T cell repertoires in COVID-19. Study in general: PBMCs, B-cell-depleted T cells, or T cells provided the cDNA or gDNA that made up the material.

V lost 6 bases and J 4 bases, leaving 14 bases between the germline ends. The CDR3 has 14 residues. Germline CDR1 MNHEY, CDR2 SMNVEV (reference sequence). Original data processing: Reference gene primers were amplified, and this amplification served to estimate nucleated cell counts. Libraries were prepared by immunoSEQ multiplex PCR; TCRdb keeps only in-frame clonotypes and omits some of them. The V and J calls and the clone size are those of that table, but D and trimming were determined from the DNA. Among approximately 280,000 clones listed, about 91% were seen once. The TCR was taken from a woman aged 55-75 years with acute or convalescent COVID-19. Sequences were obtained from peripheral blood. V and J are TRBV27 and TRBJ2-3; perhaps TRBD2 as D (6 bases). As DNA, the CDR3 is TGTGCCAGCAGCAATCGGGGGACTTCAGATACGCAGTATTTT. Translating it yields CASSNRGTSDTQYF.